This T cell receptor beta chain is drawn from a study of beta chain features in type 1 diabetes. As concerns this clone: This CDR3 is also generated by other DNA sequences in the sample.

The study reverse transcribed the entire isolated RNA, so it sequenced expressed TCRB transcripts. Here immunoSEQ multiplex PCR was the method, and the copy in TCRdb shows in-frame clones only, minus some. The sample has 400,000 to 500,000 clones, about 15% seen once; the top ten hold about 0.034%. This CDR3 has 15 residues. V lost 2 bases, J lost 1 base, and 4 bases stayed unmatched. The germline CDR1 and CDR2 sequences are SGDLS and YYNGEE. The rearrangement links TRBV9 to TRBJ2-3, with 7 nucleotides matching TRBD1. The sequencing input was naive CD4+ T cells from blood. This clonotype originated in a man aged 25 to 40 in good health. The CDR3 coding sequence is TGTGCCAGCAGCGTTACGCAGGGGGGCACAGATACGCAGTATTTT. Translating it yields CASSVTQGGTDTQYF.